The 15 T cell receptor beta chains given below trace back to one sample, sequenced in a study of liver allograft versus peripheral blood T cells. On the study more broadly: The authors compared T cell receptor repertoires in transplanted livers with those in the peripheral blood of recipients.

TCRdb reprocessed the reads via MiXCR and lists one record per CDR3 protein. The sample holds more than 1,500 distinct CDR3 sequences, approximately 15% seen once. Receptor source: a human patient who had a liver transplant. Part of the T cell pool may stem from the graft donor.

This clonotype counts as medium-sized (0.01 to 0.1%). In DNA, the CDR3 is TGTGCCACCAAGGAAATGGGCCTCCCAGGAGCTTTCTTT. This translates into CATKEMGLPGAFF. J is TRBJ1-1 and V is TRBV25-1; D gene ambiguous. Germline-derived CDR1 and CDR2 are MGHDK and SYGVNS. V was pared by 10 bases and J by 10 bases, with 22 bases between. The CDR3 loop spans 13 amino acids.

Within the sample, this clonotype is large. The rearrangement uses TRBV6-1 and TRBJ1-2; D is unclear. The CDR3 length is 13 residues. Per the germline V gene, CDR1 is MNHNS and CDR2 is SASEGT. V was cut by 2 bases and J by 8 bases, with 12 bases left in between. The CDR3 region is CASSENLDHGYTF. The CDR3 region has the DNA TGTGCCAGCAGTGAAAATTTAGACCACGGCTACACCTTC.

Judged by abundance, this clonotype is large. The chain links TRBV7-2 to TRBJ1-2, with a tentative D call TRBD1 (5 bases). The CDR3 spans 14 residues. V was trimmed by 5 bases and J by 3 bases, leaving 13 bases between them. The V gene's germline CDR1 is SGHTA and CDR2 FQGNSA. The CDR3: CASSQRRGDYGYTF. For the CDR3, the DNA is TGTGCCAGCAGCCAACGACGGGGGGACTATGGCTACACCTTC.

The J gene is TRBJ1-1, the V gene TRBV20-1; maybe TRBD1 (5 bases). V lost 5 bases and J lost 5, with 12 bases in between. Germline loops: CDR1 DFQATT, CDR2 SNEGSKA (reference sequence). The CDR3 sequence is 12 residues long. CDR3 nucleotides: TGCAGTGCTGCTTATTGGGGGACTGAAGCTTTCTTT. This translates into CSAAYWGTEAFF.

This clonotype is medium-sized. CDR3 nucleotide sequence: TGTGCCAGCAGCAACCGACGGACAGGACCTAACTATGGCTACACCTTC. It yields the protein CASSNRRTGPNYGYTF. V and J are TRBV5-4 and TRBJ1-2; TRBD1 agrees at 7 bases. This CDR3 region has 16 residues. Looked up from germline, CDR1 is SGHNT and CDR2 is YYREEE (reference sequence). V lost 4 bases and J lost 0; bases outside the gene matches: 9.

In DNA, the CDR3 is TGTGCCAGCAGTACCCCAGCAGGCTTTGACTCCTACGAGCAGTACTTC. This gives the protein CASSTPAGFDSYEQYF. The gene calls are TRBV28 and TRBJ2-7; D remains unclear. Trimming stripped 5 bases from V and 0 bases from J, with 17 bases between. The germline V gene has CDR1 MDHEN and CDR2 SYDVKM. The CDR3 covers 16 residues.

This clonotype rates as medium-sized (0.01 to 0.1%). The V call is TRBV2, the J call TRBJ2-7; the D is unclear. With 2 bases removed from V and 2 bases from J, the gap between germline ends came to 16 bases. The CDR3 covers 16 residues. Germline V gives CDR1 SNHLY, CDR2 FYNNEI. The CDR3 loop reads CASSEPRVRSPYEQYF. As DNA, the CDR3 is TGTGCCAGCAGTGAACCACGAGTTAGGAGTCCCTACGAGCAGTACTTC.

This clonotype is labeled as large. The CDR3, as DNA: TGTGCGCCTAAACAGCCCCAGCATTTT. Protein sequence: CAPKQPQHF. The gene calls are TRBV6-2 or TRBV6-3 and TRBJ1-5, with D unclear. The CDR3 sequence is 9 residues long. CDR1 MNHEY and CDR2 SVGEGT come from the germline V gene.

By share, this clonotype counts as medium-sized (0.01 to 0.1%). The chain uses TRBV3-2 and TRBJ2-7; TRBD1 is the table's D call and was not checked against the DNA. TRBV3-2 corresponds to a pseudogene. The CDR3 consists of 16 residues. CDR3 nucleotides: TGTGCCAGCAGCCCCTATCCGGGACAGGTGGCCTACGAGCAGTACTTC. Translating gives CASSPYPGQVAYEQYF.

By proportion, this clonotype is medium-sized. The V gene is TRBV24-1, the J gene TRBJ2-1; 9 nucleotides line up with TRBD1. Looked up from germline, CDR1 is KGHDR and CDR2 is SFDVKD. This CDR3 region has 15 residues. V lost 9 bases to trimming and J lost 6 bases; unmatched junction nucleotides: 11. The CDR3 sequence: CATEWIGTGRNEQFF. CDR3 in DNA: TGTGCCACCGAGTGGATCGGGACAGGGCGCAATGAGCAGTTCTTC.

A remark on this clonotype: This sequence is one base from a far larger clone and is likely a read error. The chain uses TRBV6-5 and TRBJ1-4; D gene ambiguous. The CDR3 consists of 12 residues. In germline, CDR1 is MNHEY, CDR2 SVGAGI. The CDR3 reads CSSGPRREKLFF. CDR3 sequence (DNA): TGTTCCAGCGGTCCCCGAAGGGAAAAACTGTTTTTT.

V is TRBV10-1 and J is TRBJ1-1; maybe TRBD1 (6 bases). The CDR3 covers 14 residues. Per germline, CDR1 WNHNN and CDR2 SYGVQD (reference sequence). Trimming stripped 4 bases from V and 7 bases from J, with 16 bases between. The CDR3 loop is CASSAARGYSEAFF. The CDR3 DNA reads TGCGCCAGCAGTGCGGCCAGGGGCTATAGTGAAGCTTTCTTT.

The chain's CDR3 is CASSQDLLGYEQYF. The CDR3 DNA sequence: TGTGCCAGCAGCCAAGACCTTCTCGGCTACGAGCAGTACTTC. The chain joins TRBV3-1 to TRBJ2-7, with D uncertain. The CDR3 runs 14 residues. Deletions cut 0 bases from V and 3 bases from J, with 9 bases between. The V gene's germline CDR1 is LGHDT and CDR2 YNNKEL (reference sequence).

This clonotype rates as medium-sized. This chain joins TRBV9 and TRBJ1-6; the D is unclear. The CDR3 has 15 residues. Germline V CDR1 and CDR2: SGDLS, YYNGEE. Between the trimmed V and J ends, which lost 3 bases and 7 bases, there was a span of 14 bases. CDR3 loop: CASSGSAGFNSPLHF. For the CDR3, the DNA is TGTGCCAGCAGCGGATCAGCGGGTTTCAATTCACCCCTCCACTTT.

The genes are TRBV6-1 and TRBJ1-3, with D hard to call. V was pared by 6 bases and J by 5 bases, with 11 bases between. The CDR3 covers 13 residues. Germline CDR1 MNHNS, CDR2 SASEGT. The CDR3 reads CASRARDRNTIYF. In DNA form, the CDR3 reads TGTGCCAGCAGGGCCCGAGACAGAAACACCATATATTTT.